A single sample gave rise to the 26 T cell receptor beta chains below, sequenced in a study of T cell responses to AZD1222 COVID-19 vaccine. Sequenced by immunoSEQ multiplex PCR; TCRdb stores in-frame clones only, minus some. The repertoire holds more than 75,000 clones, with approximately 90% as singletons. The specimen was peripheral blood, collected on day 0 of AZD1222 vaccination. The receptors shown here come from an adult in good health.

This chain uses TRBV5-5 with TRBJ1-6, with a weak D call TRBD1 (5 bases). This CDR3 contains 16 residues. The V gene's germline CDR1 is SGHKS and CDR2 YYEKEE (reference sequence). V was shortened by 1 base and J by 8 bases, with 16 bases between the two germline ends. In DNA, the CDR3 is TGTGCCAGCAGCTTGCGGCAGGGTATGTTTTATTCACCCCTCCACTTT. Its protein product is CASSLRQGMFYSPLHF.

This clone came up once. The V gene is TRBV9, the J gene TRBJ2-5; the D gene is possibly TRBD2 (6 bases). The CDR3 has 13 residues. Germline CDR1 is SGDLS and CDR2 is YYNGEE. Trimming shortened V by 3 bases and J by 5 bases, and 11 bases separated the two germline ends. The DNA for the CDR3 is TGTGCCAGCAGCGCAGGGACTCTTGAGACCCAGTACTTC. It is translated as CASSAGTLETQYF.

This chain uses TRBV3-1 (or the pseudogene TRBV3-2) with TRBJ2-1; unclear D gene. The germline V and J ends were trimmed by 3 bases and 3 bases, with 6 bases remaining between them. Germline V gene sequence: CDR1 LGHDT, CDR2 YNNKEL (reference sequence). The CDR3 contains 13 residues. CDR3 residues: CASSQSGYNEQFF. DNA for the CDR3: TGTGCCAGCAGCCAGTCAGGCTACAATGAGCAGTTCTTC.

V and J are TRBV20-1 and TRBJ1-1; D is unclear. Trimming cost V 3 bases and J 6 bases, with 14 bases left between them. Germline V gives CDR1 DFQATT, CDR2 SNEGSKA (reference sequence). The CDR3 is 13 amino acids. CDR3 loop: CSASTGPGAEAFF. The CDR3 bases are TGCAGTGCTAGTACCGGTCCCGGCGCTGAAGCTTTCTTT.

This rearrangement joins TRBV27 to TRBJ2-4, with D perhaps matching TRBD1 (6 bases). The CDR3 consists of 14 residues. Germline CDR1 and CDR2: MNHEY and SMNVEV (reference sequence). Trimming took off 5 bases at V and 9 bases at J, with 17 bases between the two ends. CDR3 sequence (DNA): TGTGCCAGCAGTCTAACAGGGTTCTTGGGCATTCAGTACTTC. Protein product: CASSLTGFLGIQYF.

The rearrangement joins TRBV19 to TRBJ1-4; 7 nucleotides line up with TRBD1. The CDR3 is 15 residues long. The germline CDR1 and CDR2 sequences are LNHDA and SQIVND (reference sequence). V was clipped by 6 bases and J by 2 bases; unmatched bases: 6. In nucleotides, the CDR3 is TGTGCCAGTAGCCTTACAGGGGTGACTAATGAAAAACTGTTTTTT. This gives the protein CASSLTGVTNEKLFF.

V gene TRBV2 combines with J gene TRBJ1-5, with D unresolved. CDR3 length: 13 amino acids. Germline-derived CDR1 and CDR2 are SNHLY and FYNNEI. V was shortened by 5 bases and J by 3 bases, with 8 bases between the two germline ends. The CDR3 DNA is TGTGCCAGCAGTCAGGAGACCAATCAGCCCCAGCATTTT. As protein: CASSQETNQPQHF.

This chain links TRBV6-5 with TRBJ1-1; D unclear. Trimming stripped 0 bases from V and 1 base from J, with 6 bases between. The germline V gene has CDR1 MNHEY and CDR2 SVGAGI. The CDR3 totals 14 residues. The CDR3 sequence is CASSYSYRNTEAFF. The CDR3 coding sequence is TGTGCCAGCAGTTACTCATACAGGAACACTGAAGCTTTCTTT.

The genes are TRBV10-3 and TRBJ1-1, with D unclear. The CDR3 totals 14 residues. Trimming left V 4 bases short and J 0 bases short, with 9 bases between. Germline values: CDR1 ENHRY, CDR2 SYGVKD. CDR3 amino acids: CAISVSGLNTEAFF. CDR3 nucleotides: TGTGCCATCAGTGTATCGGGGTTGAACACTGAAGCTTTCTTT.

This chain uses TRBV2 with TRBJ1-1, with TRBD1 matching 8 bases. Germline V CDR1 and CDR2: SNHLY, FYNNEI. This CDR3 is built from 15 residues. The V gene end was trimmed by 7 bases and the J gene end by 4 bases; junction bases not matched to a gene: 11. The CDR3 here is CASKDREGTGTEAFF. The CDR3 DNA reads TGTGCCAGCAAGGACAGGGAGGGAACGGGCACTGAAGCTTTCTTT.

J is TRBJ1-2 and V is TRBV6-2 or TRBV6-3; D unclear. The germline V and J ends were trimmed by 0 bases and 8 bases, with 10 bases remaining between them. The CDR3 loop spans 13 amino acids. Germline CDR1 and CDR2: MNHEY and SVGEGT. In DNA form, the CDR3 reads TGTGCCAGCAGTTACTCAGCGTCTCAAGGCTACACCTTC. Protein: CASSYSASQGYTF.

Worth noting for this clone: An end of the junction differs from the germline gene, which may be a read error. CDR3 in amino acids: CASSPPVTENTEAFF. CDR3 nucleotide sequence: TGTGCCAGCTCCCCACCCGTCACAGAGAACACTGAAGCTTTCTTT. This rearrangement joins TRBV18 to TRBJ1-1; D call uncertain. CDR3 size: 15 residues. Germline assignment: CDR1 KGHSH and CDR2 LQKENI. The full variable domain, its missing parts supplied by reference TRBV18 and TRBJ1-1, is NAGVMQNPRHLVRRRGQEARLRCSPMKGHSHVYWYRQLPEEGLKFMVYLQKENIIDESGMPKERFSAEFPKEGPSILRIQQVVRGDSAAYFCASSPPVTENTEAFFGQGTRLTVV.

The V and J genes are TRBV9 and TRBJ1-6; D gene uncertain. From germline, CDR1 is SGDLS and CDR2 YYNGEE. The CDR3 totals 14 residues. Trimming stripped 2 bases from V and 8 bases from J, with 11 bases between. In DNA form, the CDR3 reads TGTGCCAGCAGCGTGGAAGGGATGGATTCACCCCTCCACTTT. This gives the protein CASSVEGMDSPLHF.

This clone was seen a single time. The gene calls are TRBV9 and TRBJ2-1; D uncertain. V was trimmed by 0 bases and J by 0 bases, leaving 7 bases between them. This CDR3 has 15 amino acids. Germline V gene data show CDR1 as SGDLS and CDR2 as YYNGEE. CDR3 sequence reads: CASSVGQGSYNEQFF. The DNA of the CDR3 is TGTGCCAGCAGCGTAGGGCAAGGCTCCTACAATGAGCAGTTCTTC. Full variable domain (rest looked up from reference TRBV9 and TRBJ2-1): DSGVTQTPKHLITATGQRVTLRCSPRSGDLSVYWYQQSLDQGLQFLIQYYNGEERAKGNILERFSAQQFPDLHSELNLSSLELGDSALYFCASSVGQGSYNEQFFGPGTRLTVL.

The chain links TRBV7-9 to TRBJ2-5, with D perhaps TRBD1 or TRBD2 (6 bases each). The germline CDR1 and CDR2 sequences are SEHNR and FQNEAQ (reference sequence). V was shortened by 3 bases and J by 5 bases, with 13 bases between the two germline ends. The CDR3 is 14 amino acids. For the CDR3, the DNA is TGTGCCAGCAGCTTTTACAGGGCGGGGGAGACCCAGTACTTC. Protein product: CASSFYRAGETQYF.

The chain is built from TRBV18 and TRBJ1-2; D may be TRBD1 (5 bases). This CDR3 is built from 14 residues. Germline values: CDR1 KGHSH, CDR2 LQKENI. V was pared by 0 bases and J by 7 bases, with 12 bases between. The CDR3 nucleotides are TGTGCCAGCTCACCACCCGACAGATCCCGTGGCTACACCTTC. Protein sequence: CASSPPDRSRGYTF.

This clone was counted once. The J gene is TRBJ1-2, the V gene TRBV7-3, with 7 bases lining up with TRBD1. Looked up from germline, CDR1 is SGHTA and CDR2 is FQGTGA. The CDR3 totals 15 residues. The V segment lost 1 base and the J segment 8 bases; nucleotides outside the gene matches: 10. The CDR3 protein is CASSLMEGAPSGYTF. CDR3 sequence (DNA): TGTGCCAGCAGCTTAATGGAGGGGGCACCCTCCGGCTACACCTTC.

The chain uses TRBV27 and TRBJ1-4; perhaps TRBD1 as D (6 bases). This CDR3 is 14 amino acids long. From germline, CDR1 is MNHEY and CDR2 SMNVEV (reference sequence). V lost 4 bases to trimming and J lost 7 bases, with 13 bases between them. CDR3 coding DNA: TGTGCCAGCAGTTCCGCCGGGACAACTGAAAAACTGTTTTTT. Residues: CASSSAGTTEKLFF.

The CDR3 here is CASSPQGTSGNTIYF. As DNA, the CDR3 is TGTGCCAGCAGCCCCCAAGGGACCTCTGGAAACACCATATATTTT. This chain connects TRBV7-2 to TRBJ1-3, with D tentatively TRBD1 (5 bases). Deletions cut 5 bases from V and 0 bases from J, with 11 bases between. The CDR3 is 15 amino acids. CDR1 and CDR2 from the germline V gene are SGHTA and FQGNSA. Together with reference TRBV7-2 and TRBJ1-3, the CDR3 gives the full variable domain: GAGVSQSPSNKVTEKGKDVELRCDPISGHTALYWYRQSLGQGLEFLIYFQGNSAPDKSGLPSDRFSAERTGGSVSTLTIQRTQQEDSAVYLCASSPQGTSGNTIYFGEGSWLTVV.

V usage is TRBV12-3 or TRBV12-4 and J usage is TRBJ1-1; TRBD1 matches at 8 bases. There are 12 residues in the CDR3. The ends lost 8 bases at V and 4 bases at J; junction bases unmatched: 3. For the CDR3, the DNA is TGTGCCAGCGGGACAGGAAGCACTGAAGCTTTCTTT. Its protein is CASGTGSTEAFF.

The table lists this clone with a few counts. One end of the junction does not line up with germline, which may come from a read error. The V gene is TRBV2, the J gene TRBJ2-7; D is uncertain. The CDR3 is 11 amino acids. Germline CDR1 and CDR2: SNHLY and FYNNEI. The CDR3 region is CASSDGLPPFF. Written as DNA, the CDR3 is TGTGCCAGCAGTGATGGGCTCCCACCCTTCTTC.

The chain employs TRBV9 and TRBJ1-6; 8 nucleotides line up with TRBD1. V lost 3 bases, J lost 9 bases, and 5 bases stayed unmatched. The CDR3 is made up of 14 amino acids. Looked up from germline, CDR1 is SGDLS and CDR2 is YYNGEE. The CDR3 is CASSAQGVRSPLHF. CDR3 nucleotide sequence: TGTGCCAGCAGCGCACAGGGGGTTCGTTCACCCCTCCACTTT. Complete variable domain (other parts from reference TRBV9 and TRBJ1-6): DSGVTQTPKHLITATGQRVTLRCSPRSGDLSVYWYQQSLDQGLQFLIQYYNGEERAKGNILERFSAQQFPDLHSELNLSSLELGDSALYFCASSAQGVRSPLHFGNGTRLTVT.

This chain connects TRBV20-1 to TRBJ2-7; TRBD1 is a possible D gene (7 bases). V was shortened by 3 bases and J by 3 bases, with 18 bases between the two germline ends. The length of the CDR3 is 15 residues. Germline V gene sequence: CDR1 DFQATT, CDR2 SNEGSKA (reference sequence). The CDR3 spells CSASGGGGRIYEQYF. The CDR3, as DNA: TGCAGTGCTAGTGGAGGGGGCGGAAGGATCTACGAGCAGTACTTC.

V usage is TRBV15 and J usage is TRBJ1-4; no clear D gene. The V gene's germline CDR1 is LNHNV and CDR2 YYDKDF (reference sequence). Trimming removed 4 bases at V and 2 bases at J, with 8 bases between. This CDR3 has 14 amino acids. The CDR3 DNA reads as TGTGCCACCAGCAATAGGGCGACTAATGAAAAACTGTTTTTT. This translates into CATSNRATNEKLFF.

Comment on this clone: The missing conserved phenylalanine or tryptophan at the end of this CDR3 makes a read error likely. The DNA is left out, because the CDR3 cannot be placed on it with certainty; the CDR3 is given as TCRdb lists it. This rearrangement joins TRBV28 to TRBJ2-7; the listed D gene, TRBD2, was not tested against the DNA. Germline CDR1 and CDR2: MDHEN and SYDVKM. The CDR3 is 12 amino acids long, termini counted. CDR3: CASSSSGTPTLL.

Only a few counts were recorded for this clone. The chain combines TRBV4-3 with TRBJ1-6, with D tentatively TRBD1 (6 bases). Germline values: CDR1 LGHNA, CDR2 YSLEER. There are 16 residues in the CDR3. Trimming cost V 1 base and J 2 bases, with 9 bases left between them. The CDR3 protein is CASSQGQGTYNSPLHF. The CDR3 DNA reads TGCGCCAGCAGCCAAGGTCAGGGGACCTATAATTCACCCCTCCACTTT.